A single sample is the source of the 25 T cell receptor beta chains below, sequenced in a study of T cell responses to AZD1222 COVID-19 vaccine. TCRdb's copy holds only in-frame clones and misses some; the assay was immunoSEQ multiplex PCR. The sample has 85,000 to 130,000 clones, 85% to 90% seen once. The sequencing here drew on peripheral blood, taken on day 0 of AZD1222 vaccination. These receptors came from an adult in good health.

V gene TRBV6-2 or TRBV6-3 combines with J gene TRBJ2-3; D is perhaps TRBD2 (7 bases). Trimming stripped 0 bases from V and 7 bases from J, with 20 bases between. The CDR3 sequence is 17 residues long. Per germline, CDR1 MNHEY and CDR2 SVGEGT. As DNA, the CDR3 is TGTGCCAGCAGTTACTCGTCAGAGGGGGAGCGGGGCAATACGCAGTATTTT. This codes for CASSYSSEGERGNTQYF.

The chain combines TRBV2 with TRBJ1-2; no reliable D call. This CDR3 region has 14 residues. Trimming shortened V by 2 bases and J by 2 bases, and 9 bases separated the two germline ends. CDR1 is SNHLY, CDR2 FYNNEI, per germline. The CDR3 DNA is TGTGCCAGCAGTGAAACCTTTTCGAACTATGGCTACACCTTC. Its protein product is CASSETFSNYGYTF. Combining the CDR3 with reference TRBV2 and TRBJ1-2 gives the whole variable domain EPEVTQTPSHQVTQMGQEVILRCVPISNHLYFYWYRQILGQKVEFLVSFYNNEISEKSEIFDDQFSVERPDGSNFTLKIRSTKLEDSAMYFCASSETFSNYGYTFGSGTRLTVV.

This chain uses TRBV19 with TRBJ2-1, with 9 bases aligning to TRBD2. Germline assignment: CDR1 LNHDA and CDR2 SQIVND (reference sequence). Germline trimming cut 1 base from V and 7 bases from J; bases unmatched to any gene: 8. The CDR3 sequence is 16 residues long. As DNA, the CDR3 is TGTGCCAGTAGTATAGGGGGAGCGGGGGGCCAAAATGAGCAGTTCTTC. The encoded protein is CASSIGGAGGQNEQFF.

The CDR3 here is CASSSRWTGIQETQYF. CDR3 DNA sequence: TGCGCCAGCAGCTCCCGATGGACAGGGATTCAGGAGACCCAGTACTTC. The chain couples TRBV5-1 to TRBJ2-5; the match to TRBD1 covers 8 bases. This CDR3 comprises 16 residues. The V gene's germline CDR1 is SGHRS and CDR2 YFSETQ. The ends lost 3 bases at V and 5 bases at J; junction bases unmatched: 12.

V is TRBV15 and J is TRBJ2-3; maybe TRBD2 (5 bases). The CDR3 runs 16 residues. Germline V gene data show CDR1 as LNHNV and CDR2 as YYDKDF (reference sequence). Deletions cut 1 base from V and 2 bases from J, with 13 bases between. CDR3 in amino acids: CATSRAALGYTDTQYF. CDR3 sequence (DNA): TGTGCCACCAGCAGAGCGGCACTAGGATACACAGATACGCAGTATTTT.

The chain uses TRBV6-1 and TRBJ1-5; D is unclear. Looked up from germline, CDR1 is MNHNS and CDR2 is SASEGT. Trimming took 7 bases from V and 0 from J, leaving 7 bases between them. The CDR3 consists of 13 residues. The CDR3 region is CASKYLSNQPQHF. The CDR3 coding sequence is TGTGCCAGCAAGTACCTTAGCAATCAGCCCCAGCATTTT.

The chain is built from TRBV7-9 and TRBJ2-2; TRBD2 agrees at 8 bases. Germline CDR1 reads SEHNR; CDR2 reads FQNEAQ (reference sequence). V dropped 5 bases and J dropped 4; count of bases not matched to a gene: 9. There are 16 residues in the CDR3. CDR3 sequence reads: CASSTPGRGVTGELFF. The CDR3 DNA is TGTGCCAGCAGCACCCCTGGGCGGGGGGTCACCGGGGAGCTGTTTTTT.

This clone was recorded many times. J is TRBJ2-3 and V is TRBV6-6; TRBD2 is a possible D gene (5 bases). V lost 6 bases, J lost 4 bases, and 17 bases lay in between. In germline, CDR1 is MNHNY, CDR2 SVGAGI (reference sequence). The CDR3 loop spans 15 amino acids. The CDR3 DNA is TGTGCCAGCAGCACCCTAGCTACCCCCCCAGATACGCAGTATTTT. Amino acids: CASSTLATPPDTQYF.

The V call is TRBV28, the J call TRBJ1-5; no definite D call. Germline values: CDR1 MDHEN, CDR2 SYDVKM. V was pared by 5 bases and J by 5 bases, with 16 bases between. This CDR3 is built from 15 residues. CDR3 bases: TGTGCCAGCAGTACCGGAGGGAGGTCGGATCAGCCCCAGCATTTT. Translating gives CASSTGGRSDQPQHF.

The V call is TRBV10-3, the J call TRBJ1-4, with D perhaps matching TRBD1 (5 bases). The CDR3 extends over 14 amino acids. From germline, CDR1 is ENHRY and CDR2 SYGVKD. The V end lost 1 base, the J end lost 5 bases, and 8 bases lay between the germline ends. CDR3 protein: CAISEYRKNEKLFF. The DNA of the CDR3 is TGTGCCATCAGTGAGTACAGGAAGAATGAAAAACTGTTTTTT.

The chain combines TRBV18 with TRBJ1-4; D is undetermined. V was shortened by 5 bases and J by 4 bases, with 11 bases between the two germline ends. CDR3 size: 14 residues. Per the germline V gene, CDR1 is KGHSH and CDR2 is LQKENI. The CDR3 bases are TGTGCCAGCTCATGGACTTCTAATAATGAAAAACTGTTTTTT. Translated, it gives CASSWTSNNEKLFF.

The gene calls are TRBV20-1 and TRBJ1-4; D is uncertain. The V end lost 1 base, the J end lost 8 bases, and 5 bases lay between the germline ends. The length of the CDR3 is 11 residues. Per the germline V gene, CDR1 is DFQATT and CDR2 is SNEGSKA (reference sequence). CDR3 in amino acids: CSARVREKLFF. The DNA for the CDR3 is TGCAGTGCTAGAGTTAGGGAAAAACTGTTTTTT.

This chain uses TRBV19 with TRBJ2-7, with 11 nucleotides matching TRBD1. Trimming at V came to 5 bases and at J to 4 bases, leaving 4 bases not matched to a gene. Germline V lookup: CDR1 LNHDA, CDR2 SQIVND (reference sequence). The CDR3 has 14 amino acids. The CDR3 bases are TGTGCCAGTAGTCAAGGACAGGGGGCTTACGAGCAGTACTTC. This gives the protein CASSQGQGAYEQYF.

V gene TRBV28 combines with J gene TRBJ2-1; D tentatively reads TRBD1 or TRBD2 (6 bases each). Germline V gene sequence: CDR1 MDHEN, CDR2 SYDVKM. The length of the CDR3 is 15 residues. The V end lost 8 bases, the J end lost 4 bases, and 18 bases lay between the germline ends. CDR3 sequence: CASQMGGQTYNEQFF. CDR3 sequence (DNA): TGTGCCAGCCAAATGGGGGGACAAACTTACAATGAGCAGTTCTTC.

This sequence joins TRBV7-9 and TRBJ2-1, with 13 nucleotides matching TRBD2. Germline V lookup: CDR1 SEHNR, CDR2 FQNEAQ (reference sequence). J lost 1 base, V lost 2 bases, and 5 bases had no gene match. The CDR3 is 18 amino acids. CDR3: CASSLTSGRASSYNEQFF. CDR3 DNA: TGTGCCAGCAGCTTAACTAGCGGGAGGGCCAGTTCCTACAATGAGCAGTTCTTC.

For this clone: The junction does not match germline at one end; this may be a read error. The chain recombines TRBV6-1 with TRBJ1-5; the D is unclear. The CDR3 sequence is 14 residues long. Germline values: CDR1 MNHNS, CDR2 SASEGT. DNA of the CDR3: TGTGCCAGCACTGAAGGCCAAAGCAATCAGCCCCAGCATTTT. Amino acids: CASTEGQSNQPQHF.

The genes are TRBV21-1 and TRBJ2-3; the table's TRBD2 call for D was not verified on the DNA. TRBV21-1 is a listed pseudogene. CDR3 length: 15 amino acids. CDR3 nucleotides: TGTGCCAGCAGCAAAACGGGCGGGAGCACAGATACGCAGTATTTT. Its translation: CASSKTGGSTDTQYF.

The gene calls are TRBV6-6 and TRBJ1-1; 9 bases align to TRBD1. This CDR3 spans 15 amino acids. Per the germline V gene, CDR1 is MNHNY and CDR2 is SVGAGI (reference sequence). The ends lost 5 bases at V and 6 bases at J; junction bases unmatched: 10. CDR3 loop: CASSILPGQGSEAFF. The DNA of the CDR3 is TGTGCCAGCAGTATTCTACCGGGACAGGGATCTGAAGCTTTCTTT.

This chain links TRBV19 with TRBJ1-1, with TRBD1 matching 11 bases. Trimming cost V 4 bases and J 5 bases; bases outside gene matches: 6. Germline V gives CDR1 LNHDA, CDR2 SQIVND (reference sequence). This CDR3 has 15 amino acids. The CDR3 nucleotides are TGTGCCAGTAGTACAAGGACAGGGGGCGCTACTGAAGCTTTCTTT. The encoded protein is CASSTRTGGATEAFF.

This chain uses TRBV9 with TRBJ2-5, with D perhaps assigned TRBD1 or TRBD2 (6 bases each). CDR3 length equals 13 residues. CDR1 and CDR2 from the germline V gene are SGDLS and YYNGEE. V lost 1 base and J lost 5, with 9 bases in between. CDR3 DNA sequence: TGTGCCAGCAGCGTACAAGGGGGGGAGACCCAGTACTTC. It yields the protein CASSVQGGETQYF.

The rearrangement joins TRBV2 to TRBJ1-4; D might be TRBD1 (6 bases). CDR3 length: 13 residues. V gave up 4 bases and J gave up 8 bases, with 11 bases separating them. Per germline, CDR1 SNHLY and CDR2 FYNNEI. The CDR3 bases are TGTGCCAGCAGTGTAGACAGGCGAGAAAAACTGTTTTTT. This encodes CASSVDRREKLFF.

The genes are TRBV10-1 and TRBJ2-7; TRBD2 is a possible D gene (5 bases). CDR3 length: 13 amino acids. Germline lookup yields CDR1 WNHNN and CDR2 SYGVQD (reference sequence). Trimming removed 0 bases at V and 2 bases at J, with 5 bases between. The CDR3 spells CASSESTTYEQYF. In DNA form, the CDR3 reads TGCGCCAGCAGTGAGTCGACTACCTACGAGCAGTACTTC.

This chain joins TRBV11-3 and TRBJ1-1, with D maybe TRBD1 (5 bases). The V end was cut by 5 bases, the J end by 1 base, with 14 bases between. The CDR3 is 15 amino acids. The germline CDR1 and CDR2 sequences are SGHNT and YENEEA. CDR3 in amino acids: CASSRDGNQNTEAFF. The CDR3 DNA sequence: TGTGCCAGCAGCAGGGACGGAAACCAGAACACTGAAGCTTTCTTT.

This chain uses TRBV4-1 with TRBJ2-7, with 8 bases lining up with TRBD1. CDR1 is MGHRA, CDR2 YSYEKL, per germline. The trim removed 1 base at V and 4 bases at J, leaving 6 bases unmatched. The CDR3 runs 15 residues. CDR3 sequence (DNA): TGCGCCAGCAGCCAAGCCGGACAGGGAAGGTACGAGCAGTACTTC. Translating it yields CASSQAGQGRYEQYF.

The CDR3 nucleotides are TGTGCCAGCAGCCCGGGGACCAGCACAGATACGCAGTATTTT. This gives the protein CASSPGTSTDTQYF. The J gene is TRBJ2-3, the V gene TRBV7-3, with D perhaps being TRBD1 or TRBD2 (5 bases each). CDR3 length: 14 residues. The V end was cut by 5 bases, the J end by 0 bases, with 9 bases between. Per the germline V gene, CDR1 is SGHTA and CDR2 is FQGTGA.